This T cell receptor beta chain originates from a study of blood T cell repertoires in COVID-19. Looking at the study overall: PBMCs, B-cell-depleted T cells, or T cells were the source of the cDNA or gDNA that made up the material.

Patients from Seattle were sampled longitudinally, starting during active infection. Original methodology: Nucleated cell counts were estimated from reference gene primer amplification. Some clones are missing from TCRdb's copy, which holds only in-frame ones; the method was immunoSEQ multiplex PCR. D and trimming were read from the DNA, whereas the V and J calls and clone size are those reported in that table. The sample includes hundreds of thousands of clones, 86% of them seen just once. The V gene's germline CDR1 is DFQATT and CDR2 SNEGSKA (reference sequence). The CDR3 loop spans 15 amino acids. V was trimmed by 3 bases and J by 7 bases, leaving 19 bases between them.

V and J are TRBV20-1 and TRBJ2-1; the D gene is possibly TRBD2 (5 bases). Material for sequencing was peripheral blood. The TCR comes from a woman in her sixties or seventies with COVID-19, enrolled during active disease. This chain's CDR3 is CSASRSEVGRNEQFF. CDR3 nucleotide sequence: TGCAGTGCTAGTAGGTCTGAAGTAGGGAGAAATGAGCAGTTCTTC.